Each of the 27 T cell receptor beta chains below was sequenced from the same sample in a study of blood T cell repertoires in COVID-19. Data came from immunoSEQ multiplex PCR; TCRdb stores just in-frame clones and leaves some out. The sample records just under 350,000 clones, about nine tenths being singletons. The sequencing sample was made of peripheral blood. The receptors here all came from a woman aged 45-59 years with COVID-19, enrolled during active disease.

V and J are TRBV5-1 and TRBJ1-2; D is undetermined. The V gene's germline CDR1 is SGHRS and CDR2 YFSETQ. V lost 1 base, J lost 7 bases, and 11 bases lay in between. The CDR3 has 13 residues. In DNA form, the CDR3 reads TGCGCCAGCAGCTTGCAACCACCGAGTGGCTACACCTTC. Its protein product is CASSLQPPSGYTF.

The chain uses TRBV11-2 and TRBJ2-3; 8 nucleotides match TRBD2. The V gene end was trimmed by 8 bases and the J gene end by 3 bases; junction bases not matched to a gene: 19. Germline loops: CDR1 SGHAT, CDR2 FQNNGV. CDR3 length equals 18 residues. The DNA of the CDR3 is TGTGCCAGCGCGAGCGGGAGTCGTACGGGCCAAGTAACAGATACGCAGTATTTT. Protein: CASASGSRTGQVTDTQYF. Full variable domain (outside the CDR3, taken from reference TRBV11-2 and TRBJ2-3): EAGVAQSPRYKIIEKRQSVAFWCNPISGHATLYWYQQILGQGPKLLIQFQNNGVVDDSQLPKDRFSAERLKGVDSTLKIQPAKLEDSAVYLCASASGSRTGQVTDTQYFGPGTRLTVL.

The rearrangement joins TRBV9 to TRBJ2-3; maybe TRBD2 (7 bases). The CDR3 has 15 amino acids. Trimming left V 4 bases short and J 0 bases short, with 12 bases between. From germline, CDR1 is SGDLS and CDR2 YYNGEE. The CDR3 nucleotides read TGTGCCAGCAGCCTAGAGGGGGGGAGCACAGATACGCAGTATTTT. It codes for CASSLEGGSTDTQYF.

This chain uses TRBV27 with TRBJ1-1, with D tentatively TRBD1 (5 bases). The germline V gene encodes CDR1 MNHEY and CDR2 SMNVEV (reference sequence). CDR3 length: 15 amino acids. V lost 7 bases and J 0 bases, leaving 15 bases between the germline ends. The chain's CDR3 is CASTPRGKMNTEAFF. CDR3 bases: TGTGCCAGCACCCCTCGGGGGAAAATGAACACTGAAGCTTTCTTT.

This sequence joins TRBV9 and TRBJ1-1, with 7 bases matching TRBD1. The CDR3 has 14 amino acids. The V gene end was trimmed by 4 bases and the J gene end by 6 bases; junction bases not matched to a gene: 9. Germline V lookup: CDR1 SGDLS, CDR2 YYNGEE. The CDR3 spells CASSLRDSIAEAFF. CDR3 DNA: TGTGCCAGCAGCCTTAGGGACAGCATCGCTGAAGCTTTCTTT.

The chain is built from TRBV6-2 or TRBV6-3 and TRBJ1-1; 8 positions agree with TRBD1. The CDR3 spans 13 residues. Germline CDR1 is MNHEY and CDR2 is SVGEGT. The V and J ends lost 5 bases and 5 bases, in that order; junction bases with no gene match: 4. The CDR3: CASSRQGRTEAFF. CDR3 nucleotide sequence: TGTGCCAGCAGTCGACAGGGGAGGACTGAAGCTTTCTTT.

In this sample, this clone turned up once. This chain links TRBV24-1 with TRBJ2-3; D is unclear. The V and J ends lost 0 bases and 2 bases respectively, with 8 bases between them. The CDR3 has 15 residues. Germline CDR1 is KGHDR and CDR2 is SFDVKD. The CDR3: CATSDLYRNTDTQYF. The CDR3 region has the DNA TGTGCCACCAGTGATTTGTACAGAAACACAGATACGCAGTATTTT.

This clone was counted a single time. The V gene is TRBV4-2, the J gene TRBJ2-7, with 13 bases identical to TRBD2. The ends lost 4 bases at V and 4 bases at J; junction bases unmatched: 10. The CDR3 loop spans 17 amino acids. CDR1 is LGHNA and CDR2 is YNFKEQ in the germline V gene. DNA of the CDR3: TGTGCCAGCAGCCCAACCACGACTAGCGGGAGGAGTTACGAGCAGTACTTC. As protein: CASSPTTTSGRSYEQYF.

This clone was detected once. The DNA of the CDR3 is TGTGCCAGCAGTGAACGATGGACTAGCGGGAGGGCAGTGGAGACCCAGTACTTC. Its translation: CASSERWTSGRAVETQYF. This chain links TRBV6-1 with TRBJ2-5; 15 bases agree with TRBD2. Germline V gene lookup returns CDR1 MNHNS and CDR2 SASEGT. The CDR3 has 18 residues. The trim removed 2 bases at V and 5 bases at J, leaving 9 bases unmatched.

With regard to this clone: This specimen includes other DNA sequences encoding the same CDR3. The chain combines TRBV5-1 with TRBJ1-5, with D uncertain. From germline, CDR1 is SGHRS and CDR2 YFSETQ. The V gene lost 2 bases and the J gene lost 5 bases, with 8 bases spanning the gap. The CDR3 runs 13 residues. In DNA, the CDR3 is TGCGCCAGCAGCTTATCGGGTGATCAGCCCCAGCATTTT. Amino acid sequence: CASSLSGDQPQHF.

The chain combines TRBV6-1 with TRBJ2-1; 9 nucleotides line up with TRBD2. From germline, CDR1 is MNHNS and CDR2 SASEGT. The CDR3 contains 17 residues. V was pared by 2 bases and J by 0 bases, with 5 bases of the junction left unmatched. The CDR3 spells CASSELISGSSYNEQFF. The CDR3 DNA reads as TGTGCCAGCAGTGAACTCATTAGCGGGAGCTCCTACAATGAGCAGTTCTTC.

The rearrangement joins TRBV7-9 to TRBJ2-7; D possibly corresponds to TRBD2 (5 bases). Germline V CDR1 and CDR2: SEHNR, FQNEAQ (reference sequence). The CDR3 is 13 residues long. V lost 5 bases to trimming and J lost 2 bases, with 10 bases between them. The CDR3 sequence is CASSRIGAYEQYF. The CDR3 DNA reads TGTGCCAGCAGCCGAATCGGGGCCTACGAGCAGTACTTC.

V and J are TRBV7-2 and TRBJ1-1, with 9 bases that match TRBD1. The CDR3 totals 14 residues. Unmatched junction bases numbered 13, after V lost 5 bases and J lost 12 bases. Germline lookup yields CDR1 SGHTA and CDR2 FQGNSA. The CDR3 nucleotides read TGTGCCAGCAGCCCTGTCACAGGGGGCGTTGGGACTTTCTTT. Amino acids: CASSPVTGGVGTFF.

V gene TRBV4-2 combines with J gene TRBJ1-3, with unresolved D. The V and J ends lost 1 base and 0 bases respectively, with 10 bases between them. Germline V gene data show CDR1 as LGHNA and CDR2 as YNFKEQ. The CDR3 is 16 residues long. DNA of the CDR3: TGTGCCAGCAGCCAAGTAGCGTCGGGCTCTGGAAACACCATATATTTT. Encoded protein: CASSQVASGSGNTIYF.

The V and J genes are TRBV3-1 (or the pseudogene TRBV3-2) and TRBJ1-1; possible D gene TRBD1, 5 bases. V was cut by 4 bases and J by 4 bases, with 13 bases left in between. CDR1 LGHDT and CDR2 YNNKEL come from the germline V gene (reference sequence). There are 14 residues in the CDR3. CDR3 region: CASSLSSGGTEAFF. DNA of the CDR3: TGTGCCAGCAGCCTTAGTTCGGGGGGCACTGAAGCTTTCTTT.

The chain is built from TRBV24-1 and TRBJ2-5; unclear D gene. The germline gives CDR1 KGHDR, CDR2 SFDVKD. The V gene lost 2 bases and the J gene lost 5 bases, with 8 bases spanning the gap. This CDR3 is 13 amino acids long. CDR3 in DNA: TGTGCCACCAGTGATTCCCCCGGGGAGACCCAGTACTTC. Translated: CATSDSPGETQYF.

Of note for this clone: One end of the junction does not line up with germline, which may come from a read error. The chain recombines TRBV7-7 with TRBJ1-4, with D possibly matching TRBD1 (6 bases). This CDR3 region has 15 residues. CDR1 and CDR2 (germline): SSHAT, FNYEAQ (reference sequence). The CDR3 sequence is CASSPTGSYNEKLFF. In DNA, the CDR3 is TGTGCTAGCAGCCCAACAGGGTCGTATAATGAAAAACTGTTTTTT.

DNA for the CDR3: TGCAGCGTTGAAGATTTTTTCGGGACAGGCGGAAACATTCAGTACTTC. It translates to CSVEDFFGTGGNIQYF. The chain couples TRBV29-1 to TRBJ2-4; 8 bases are a match to TRBD1. The CDR3 contains 16 residues. V lost 0 bases, J lost 6 bases, and 10 bases stayed unmatched. CDR1 and CDR2 (germline): SQVTM, ANQGSEA.

This chain joins TRBV7-3 and TRBJ1-1, with 11 nucleotides matching TRBD1. Germline assignment: CDR1 SGHTA and CDR2 FQGTGA. V shed 5 bases, J shed 6 bases, and the junction held 5 bases outside the gene matches. The length of the CDR3 is 14 residues. This CDR3 is CASSPDRGLAEAFF. The CDR3 region has the DNA TGTGCCAGCAGCCCGGACAGGGGGCTCGCTGAAGCTTTCTTT.

J is TRBJ2-5 and V is TRBV4-1; TRBD2 matches 8 bases. Germline CDR1 reads MGHRA; CDR2 reads YSYEKL. Germline trimming cut 1 base from V and 5 bases from J; bases unmatched to any gene: 9. CDR3 size: 16 residues. This CDR3 reads CASSQVMTSAAETQYF. The CDR3 nucleotides are TGCGCCAGCAGCCAAGTCATGACTAGCGCGGCGGAGACCCAGTACTTC.

The chain joins TRBV11-2 to TRBJ1-2; D is perhaps TRBD1 (5 bases). The CDR3 covers 15 residues. Looked up from germline, CDR1 is SGHAT and CDR2 is FQNNGV. V lost 0 bases and J 5 bases, leaving 13 bases between the germline ends. CDR3 region: CASSLDPGRVYGYTF. The DNA of the CDR3 is TGTGCCAGCAGCTTAGATCCGGGCAGGGTATATGGCTACACCTTC.

The V and J genes are TRBV5-3 and TRBJ2-7; 10 bases map to TRBD1. Being an ORF, TRBV5-3 has a function that is uncertain. Trimming removed 2 bases from V and 5 bases from J; junction bases left unmatched: 13. There are 17 residues in the CDR3. The CDR3 sequence is CARSLPAGQGKPNEQYF. CDR3 nucleotide sequence: TGTGCCAGAAGCTTACCGGCGGGACAGGGGAAGCCTAACGAGCAGTACTTC.

The V call is TRBV7-9, the J call TRBJ2-1; TRBD2 aligns across 9 bases. With 4 bases clipped from V and 9 bases from J, the junction kept 4 bases outside the gene matches. CDR3 length equals 13 residues. Germline CDR1 reads SEHNR; CDR2 reads FQNEAQ (reference sequence). CDR3 sequence reads: CASSSSAGGEQFF. The DNA for the CDR3 is TGTGCCAGCAGCTCTTCAGCGGGAGGTGAGCAGTTCTTC.

V usage is TRBV20-1 and J usage is TRBJ2-1; TRBD1 is a possible D gene (5 bases). Germline assignment: CDR1 DFQATT and CDR2 SNEGSKA (reference sequence). This CDR3 comprises 15 residues. The ends were cut back, 5 bases at V and 12 bases at J, with 26 bases in the middle. CDR3 nucleotide sequence: TGCAGTGCTGGTGGACGCCTAGGGGCCCGAAGTGGGCAGTTCTTC. Protein product: CSAGGRLGARSGQFF.

This chain connects TRBV11-3 to TRBJ2-7; D perhaps matches TRBD2 (5 bases). Germline values: CDR1 SGHNT, CDR2 YENEEA. The CDR3 extends over 14 amino acids. The V gene lost 7 bases and the J gene lost 4 bases, with 17 bases spanning the gap. In DNA, the CDR3 is TGTGCCAGCACCCCAGCGCGGACTTCATACGAGCAGTACTTC. This encodes CASTPARTSYEQYF.

The V gene is TRBV18, the J gene TRBJ1-4; 9 positions agree with TRBD1. The length of the CDR3 is 15 residues. In germline, CDR1 is KGHSH, CDR2 LQKENI. The ends lost 4 bases at V and 5 bases at J; junction bases unmatched: 5. The CDR3: CASSRDRAENEKLFF. The DNA of the CDR3 is TGTGCCAGCTCACGGGACAGGGCGGAAAATGAAAAACTGTTTTTT.

This chain uses TRBV7-9 with TRBJ2-3; TRBD2 agrees at 8 bases. CDR3 length: 15 amino acids. CDR1 and CDR2 (germline): SEHNR, FQNEAQ (reference sequence). V shed 5 bases and J 2 bases; nucleotides not matched to a gene: 6. The CDR3 sequence: CASSPVAGNTDTQYF. CDR3 DNA: TGTGCCAGCAGCCCCGTAGCGGGAAACACAGATACGCAGTATTTT.